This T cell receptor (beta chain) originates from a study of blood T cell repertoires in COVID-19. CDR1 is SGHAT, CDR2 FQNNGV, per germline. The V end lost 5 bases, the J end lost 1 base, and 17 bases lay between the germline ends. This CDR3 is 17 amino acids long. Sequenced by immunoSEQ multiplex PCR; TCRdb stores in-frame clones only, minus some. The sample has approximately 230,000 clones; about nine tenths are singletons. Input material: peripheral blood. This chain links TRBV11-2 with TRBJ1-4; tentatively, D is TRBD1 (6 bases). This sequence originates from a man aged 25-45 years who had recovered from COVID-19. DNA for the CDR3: TGTGCCAGCAGCCCAAGCGGACAGATTAGAACTAATGAAAAACTGTTTTTT. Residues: CASSPSGQIRTNEKLFF. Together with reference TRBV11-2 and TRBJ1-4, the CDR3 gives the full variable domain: EAGVAQSPRYKIIEKRQSVAFWCNPISGHATLYWYQQILGQGPKLLIQFQNNGVVDDSQLPKDRFSAERLKGVDSTLKIQPAKLEDSAVYLCASSPSGQIRTNEKLFFGSGTQLSVL.